The T cell receptor beta chain under discussion was sequenced for a study of pediatric ulcerative colitis. One to two pinch biopsies were taken from the rectum during colonoscopy. Ulcerative colitis patients received no immunosuppressive medication before the diagnostic colonoscopy. Study-level findings and limits: Ulcerative colitis patients shared more blood-rectal clones than controls.

Notes on this clone: Its antigen is undetermined.

CDR1 SNHLY and CDR2 FYNNEI come from the germline V gene. The CDR3 is 13 residues long. The V end was cut by 7 bases, the J end by 0 bases, with 8 bases between. The assay was run at survey level. Data came from immunoSEQ multiplex PCR; TCRdb stores just in-frame clones and leaves some out. The table has about 36,000 clones, roughly 72% seen once. The sequence was collected from a boy aged 5-17 years with moderate ulcerative colitis. The J gene is TRBJ2-3, the V gene TRBV2; D ambiguous. Sequenced: gut tissue. CDR3 region: CASNRPSTDTQYF. The CDR3 bases are TGTGCCAGCAATCGACCTAGCACAGATACGCAGTATTTT.